The clone carrying this T cell receptor beta chain came up many times. Its antigen remains unidentified. Cells are PBMCs isolated from 10 ml of fresh blood. The sample belongs to a study of T cells in Graves' hyperthyroidism and ophthalmopathy. The CDR3 loop spans 16 amino acids. Trimming took 3 bases from V and 7 from J; bases not matched to a gene: 13. Germline CDR1 SGHTA, CDR2 FQGNSA. Whole-study results and caveats: The authors' 13 V-J model separated ophthalmopathy from stable hyperthyroidism. Most thyroid clonotypes expanded above 0.001 appeared in blood too.

There were TCR beta CDR3 regions amplified from RNA transcripts. TCR CDR3 underwent first-round RT-PCR with the HTBI primer set. TCRdb processed the multiplex PCR reads anew with MiXCR; each CDR3 protein has one entry. The table has approximately 300,000 distinct CDR3 sequences, approximately 15% seen once. This TCR derives from an older woman with Graves' ophthalmopathy. The sample was blood. This chain links TRBV7-2 with TRBJ1-2, with 8 positions matching TRBD1. The CDR3 DNA reads as TGTGCCAGCAGCTTTGGAACTGGACAGGGAGATTTTGGCTACACCTTC. This translates into CASSFGTGQGDFGYTF.